Listed below are T cell receptor beta chains from one sample, sequenced in a study of CD4 T cells in relation to SARS-CoV-2 and coronaviruses. Some clones are missing from TCRdb's copy, which holds only in-frame ones; the method was immunoSEQ multiplex PCR. The table records roughly 71,000 clones, 87% of them present only once. Sequencing was carried out using memory CD4+ T cells from PBMCs. These receptors were collected from a human donor in good health. CDR3s include the opening cysteine and the closing phenylalanine or tryptophan.

V,J,CDR3
TRBV2,TRBJ1-1,CATSRLNTEAFF
TRBV7-2,TRBJ2-5,CASSLVAGGHPQETQYF
TRBV2,TRBJ1-1,CASSESWPENTEAFF
TRBV10-3,TRBJ2-2,CAISARTGFSGELFF
TRBV19,TRBJ2-7,CASSISRPIYEQYF
TRBV25-1,TRBJ2-3,CASSEGGRATDTQYF
TRBV9,TRBJ1-6,CASSGQGQGGSPLHF
TRBV19,TRBJ1-2,CASSAGDRPYGYTF
TRBV30,TRBJ2-1,CAWTLADGSYNEQFF
TRBV4-3,TRBJ2-5,CASSQDGRGAGGETQYF
TRBV7-3,TRBJ1-2,CASSLLGMEHYTF
TRBV7-2,TRBJ2-1,CASSLIHLGQEFF
TRBV10-3,TRBJ2-1,CAISETSRQQFF
TRBV27,TRBJ2-1,CATHGASYNEQFF
TRBV4-2,TRBJ2-1,CASSQHTDEQFF
TRBV12-3/TRBV12-4,TRBJ2-5,CASRSGETQYF
TRBV5-6,TRBJ1-6,CASSLGGQGWSPLHF
TRBV28,TRBJ2-3,CASSVNRGGTPDTQYF
TRBV21-1,TRBJ1-2,CASSRRLETGNYGYTF
TRBV9,TRBJ1-2,CASSVDRGFGYTF
TRBV5-4,TRBJ2-5,CASSFTSGTAREETQYF
TRBV30,TRBJ1-1,CAWRPNTEAFF
TRBV24-1,TRBJ2-3,CATSDPTQGSTDTQYF
TRBV7-8,TRBJ1-1,CASSPRDTEAFF
TRBV9,TRBJ2-5,CASSVGGQKQETQYF
TRBV13,TRBJ2-2,CASRRTQGTVFTGELFF
TRBV5-4,TRBJ2-5,CASSPGGTSGQETQYF
TRBV7-8,TRBJ1-5,CAGSTGSQPQHF
TRBV4-1,TRBJ2-7,CASSQRGRYGASYEQYF
TRBV28,TRBJ2-2,CASSLSDGELFF
TRBV5-6,TRBJ1-1,CASSRRGLNTEAFF
TRBV7-3,TRBJ1-2,CASSSEGLGYGYTF
TRBV18,TRBJ1-2,CASSPASGRDYGYTF
TRBV19,TRBJ2-2,CASSTKGLANTGELFF
TRBV30,TRBJ2-7,CAWSPMSGGMNEQYF
TRBV3-1/TRBV3-2,TRBJ2-7,CASSQEGGRSEQYF
TRBV28,TRBJ2-3,CASSLFGTSGTQYF
TRBV3-1/TRBV3-2,TRBJ1-6,CASTHRGWRSPLHF
TRBV10-1,TRBJ1-6,CADYRDLFSPLHF
TRBV20-1,TRBJ1-5,CSASGGGPNQPQHF
TRBV6-4,TRBJ2-7,CASSDYSSSYEQYF
TRBV5-1,TRBJ2-5,CASSEGPSGAQETQYF
TRBV7-2,TRBJ2-5,CASSPRGAGGLGTQYF
TRBV30,TRBJ2-5,CAWRVQASQYF
TRBV11-2,TRBJ2-2,CASSSPPGRSNTGELFF
TRBV6-2/TRBV6-3,TRBJ2-3,CASSYVGGRVTDTQYF
TRBV9,TRBJ2-3,CASSVAGGASLAGNTQYF
TRBV5-1,TRBJ2-3,CASSKDRGSRDTQYF
TRBV19,TRBJ2-3,CASSIWREGRDTQYF
TRBV10-1,TRBJ1-1,CASSELGKDRYTEAFF
TRBV5-1,TRBJ1-3,CASSLFQGSGNTIYF
TRBV3-1/TRBV3-2,TRBJ2-5,CASSQEVTQYF
TRBV7-3,TRBJ2-3,CASSLIGSTDTQYF
TRBV2,TRBJ1-5,CASSATGGTQPQHF
TRBV27,TRBJ2-5,CASSLNHLETQYF